Presented here are 11 T cell receptor beta chains from one specimen sequenced in a study of human T cells and chemical hapten exposure. Time point defined: patch test 1, 2 weeks after DPC sensitization. This sample's treatment: therapeutic diphenylcyclopropenone sensitization with weekly scalp DPC. TCRdb re-called the RACE reads through MiXCR, storing one row per CDR3 protein. The sample lists about 57,000 distinct CDR3 sequences; approximately 8.6% were seen once. Sequencing was performed on whole blood, taken in connection with sensitization to the hapten diphenylcyclopropenone (DPC). These receptors all stem from a woman aged 40 to 50 with alopecia areata. Some clones in this sample may be carry-over from other donors' samples.

This clonotype has only a few counts. The chain recombines TRBV6-5 with TRBJ2-2; 8 nucleotides line up with TRBD1. The V gene's germline CDR1 is MNHEY and CDR2 SVGAGI. After removal of 4 bases from V and 7 bases from J, the junction contained 2 bases not matched to a gene. This CDR3 is built from 13 residues. CDR3 in amino acids: CASSSGGLGELFF. In DNA, the CDR3 is TGTGCCAGCAGTTCAGGGGGCCTCGGGGAGCTGTTTTTT.

V and J are TRBV10-3 and TRBJ1-1, with D uncertain. The V and J ends lost 0 bases and 5 bases respectively, with 7 bases between them. Germline assignment: CDR1 ENHRY and CDR2 SYGVKD. The CDR3 runs 13 residues. DNA of the CDR3: TGTGCCATCAGTGAGTCCTGGAAAACTGAAGCTTTCTTT. It codes for CAISESWKTEAFF.

This clonotype was recorded at least ten times. The chain carries TRBV25-1 and TRBJ2-1; weak D call: TRBD1 (5 bases). Germline CDR1 reads MGHDK; CDR2 reads SYGVNS. V lost 6 bases, J lost 10 bases, and 16 bases lay in between. The CDR3 is made up of 13 amino acids. CDR3 amino acids: CASSPVQVGEQFF. The CDR3 nucleotides read TGTGCCAGCAGCCCAGTACAGGTCGGGGAGCAGTTCTTC.

This clonotype was picked up a small number of times. V gene TRBV28 combines with J gene TRBJ2-1; D might be TRBD1 or TRBD2, each matching 6 bases. The V gene's germline CDR1 is MDHEN and CDR2 SYDVKM. This CDR3 region has 14 residues. V dropped 2 bases and J dropped 7 bases, with 12 bases sitting between them. CDR3 in amino acids: CASSLGGRGNEQFF. Written as DNA, the CDR3 is TGTGCCAGCAGTTTAGGGGGCCGGGGGAATGAGCAGTTCTTC.

The chain couples TRBV29-1 to TRBJ2-7, with TRBD1 matching 10 bases. V lost 6 bases and J lost 1; bases outside the gene matches: 3. The CDR3 consists of 13 residues. Germline assignment: CDR1 SQVTM and CDR2 ANQGSEA. CDR3 residues: CSVTGGSSYEQYF. CDR3 DNA: TGCAGCGTGACAGGGGGCTCGTCCTACGAGCAGTACTTC.

This clonotype was observed many times. V gene TRBV24-1 combines with J gene TRBJ2-1; TRBD2 matches at 8 bases. After removal of 0 bases from V and 5 bases from J, the junction contained 5 bases not matched to a gene. This CDR3 contains 16 residues. Germline assignment: CDR1 KGHDR and CDR2 SFDVKD. For the CDR3, the DNA is TGTGCCACCAGTGATTTGCGGGGGGGGCGAAACAATGAGCAGTTCTTC. Encoded protein: CATSDLRGGRNNEQFF.

This clonotype was seen only a few times. V and J are TRBV7-8 and TRBJ1-1, with 7 positions matching TRBD1. This CDR3 is built from 15 residues. In germline, CDR1 is SGHVS, CDR2 FQNEAQ. Unmatched junction bases numbered 7, after V lost 2 bases and J lost 4 bases. DNA for the CDR3: TGTGCCAGCAGCTTACCGCCCAGGGGGATCACTGAAGCTTTCTTT. This sequence encodes CASSLPPRGITEAFF. Full variable domain (rest looked up from reference TRBV7-8 and TRBJ1-1): GAGVSQSPRYKVAKRGQDVALRCDPISGHVSLFWYQQALGQGPEFLTYFQNEAQLDKSGLPSDRFFAERPEGSVSTLKIQRTQQEDSAVYLCASSLPPRGITEAFFGQGTRLTVV.

The rearrangement links TRBV11-2 to TRBJ2-1; D is ambiguous. Germline lookup yields CDR1 SGHAT and CDR2 FQNNGV. Deletions cut 8 bases from V and 4 bases from J, with 6 bases between. This CDR3 region has 11 residues. The CDR3 DNA sequence: TGTGCCAGCTACGTGTACAATGAGCAGTTCTTC. It is translated as CASYVYNEQFF. The complete variable domain, with remaining parts taken from reference TRBV11-2 and TRBJ2-1, reads EAGVAQSPRYKIIEKRQSVAFWCNPISGHATLYWYQQILGQGPKLLIQFQNNGVVDDSQLPKDRFSAERLKGVDSTLKIQPAKLEDSAVYLCASYVYNEQFFGPGTRLTVL.

The V and J genes are TRBV5-4 and TRBJ2-1, with 10 nucleotides matching TRBD2. The CDR3 length is 14 residues. Germline trimming cut 5 bases from V and 5 bases from J; bases unmatched to any gene: 4. Germline CDR1 and CDR2: SGHNT and YYREEE (reference sequence). The CDR3 loop reads CASRLGLADNEQFF. In nucleotides, the CDR3 is TGTGCCAGCAGACTCGGACTAGCGGACAATGAGCAGTTCTTC.

This clonotype came up many times. This chain links TRBV5-4 with TRBJ1-2, with D possibly matching TRBD1 (6 bases). Trimming took 8 bases from V and 5 from J, leaving 13 bases between them. This CDR3 contains 12 residues. Germline lookup yields CDR1 SGHNT and CDR2 YYREEE (reference sequence). The CDR3 bases are TGTGCCAGTCTGGACAGCGCTTATGGCTACACCTTC. Translation gives CASLDSAYGYTF.

Ten or more counts support this clonotype. V gene TRBV28 combines with J gene TRBJ2-2; 7 bases match TRBD1. The CDR3 covers 16 residues. With V trimmed by 2 bases and J by 5 bases, 8 bases remained unmatched. Germline CDR1 and CDR2: MDHEN and SYDVKM. DNA for the CDR3: TGTGCCAGCAGTTTAACCCGGGTCAGGGGGACCGGGGAGCTGTTTTTT. Its translation is CASSLTRVRGTGELFF. Full variable domain (outside the CDR3, taken from reference TRBV28 and TRBJ2-2): DVKVTQSSRYLVKRTGEKVFLECVQDMDHENMFWYRQDPGLGLRLIYFSYDVKMKEKGDIPEGYSVSREKKERFSLILESASTNQTSMYLCASSLTRVRGTGELFFGEGSRLTVL.